These 26 T cell receptor beta chains were sequenced from one sample in a study of blood T cells in healthy people across ages. It was with a sample-barcoded 5' primer and a J-beta primer mix that a second PCR of about 6 to 12 cycles was run. TCRdb re-analysed the 5' RACE reads in MiXCR, keeping a single row per CDR3 protein. Of approximately 1,100,000 distinct CDR3 sequences in the sample, more than 40% were seen once. The sample was blood. These receptor sequences come from a woman aged 55-75 years in good health.

The rearrangement uses TRBV7-2 and TRBJ2-5; 7 nucleotides match TRBD2. Germline V gives CDR1 SGHTA, CDR2 FQGNSA. CDR3 length equals 12 residues. The J segment lost 7 bases and the V segment lost 4 bases, leaving 3 bases of the junction unmatched. CDR3 loop: CASSWTGGTQYF. In DNA form, the CDR3 reads TGTGCCAGCAGCTGGACGGGGGGGACCCAGTACTTC.

The chain has TRBV24-1 and TRBJ2-1; possibly TRBD2 for D (6 bases). The CDR3 length is 15 residues. CDR1 is KGHDR and CDR2 is SFDVKD in the germline V gene. Trimming took off 2 bases at V and 4 bases at J, with 11 bases between the two ends. The CDR3 DNA reads as TGTGCCACCAGTGATTACCGGGCGGGATACAATGAGCAGTTCTTC. This gives the protein CATSDYRAGYNEQFF.

This clonotype has a handful of counts. The chain links TRBV7-2 to TRBJ2-3; tentatively, D is TRBD2 (6 bases). The CDR3 consists of 16 residues. Per the germline V gene, CDR1 is SGHTA and CDR2 is FQGNSA. The V end lost 5 bases, the J end lost 0 bases, and 15 bases lay between the germline ends. The chain's CDR3 is CASSVKGGASTDTQYF. In DNA, the CDR3 is TGTGCCAGCAGCGTCAAGGGCGGGGCGAGCACAGATACGCAGTATTTT.

The V gene is TRBV20-1, the J gene TRBJ2-7; 10 bases align to TRBD2. The V gene end was trimmed by 0 bases and the J gene end by 0 bases; junction bases not matched to a gene: 2. Per germline, CDR1 DFQATT and CDR2 SNEGSKA (reference sequence). This CDR3 has 15 residues. The CDR3 nucleotides are TGCAGTGCTAGAGATACTAGCGGGACCTCCTACGAGCAGTACTTC. Translated, it gives CSARDTSGTSYEQYF.

The sample holds a few counts of this clonotype. V usage is TRBV15 and J usage is TRBJ2-7; D not certain. This CDR3 has 14 amino acids. Germline CDR1 is LNHNV and CDR2 is YYDKDF (reference sequence). Trimming shortened V by 0 bases and J by 4 bases, and 10 bases separated the two germline ends. CDR3 in amino acids: CATSRDLGFYEQYF. CDR3 DNA: TGTGCCACCAGCAGAGATTTGGGATTTTACGAGCAGTACTTC.

This clonotype was seen only a few times. The rearrangement links TRBV3-1 to TRBJ2-7; 8 bases agree with TRBD2. J lost 3 bases, V lost 1 base, and 8 bases had no gene match. CDR3 length: 16 residues. Germline assignment: CDR1 LGHDT and CDR2 YNNKEL (reference sequence). CDR3 coding DNA: TGTGCCAGCAGCCAAGTCCCGGGACTAGTAATCTACGAGCAGTACTTC. Its translation: CASSQVPGLVIYEQYF.

V is TRBV3-1 and J is TRBJ2-7, with TRBD2 identical over 11 bases. The assigned J gene may be wrong: the sequence end matches TRBJ2-4 better. Looked up from germline, CDR1 is LGHDT and CDR2 is YNNKEL (reference sequence). This CDR3 spans 20 amino acids. The CDR3 nucleotides read TGTGCCAGCAGCCAAGAGGGGGGCCGACTAGCGGGAAGACTGGTCGACATTCAGTACTTC. It translates to CASSQEGGRLAGRLVDIQYF.

The CDR3 sequence is CASSDMGSDTQYF. In DNA form, the CDR3 reads TGTGCCAGCAGTGACATGGGCTCAGATACGCAGTATTTT. This rearrangement joins TRBV6-6 to TRBJ2-3; D not certain. Trimming shortened V by 5 bases and J by 4 bases, and 10 bases separated the two germline ends. Germline V gives CDR1 MNHNY, CDR2 SVGAGI (reference sequence). The CDR3 has 13 residues.

This clonotype was seen ten or more times. The V call is TRBV9, the J call TRBJ2-7; 7 bases are a match to TRBD1. The V gene end was trimmed by 4 bases and the J gene end by 0 bases; junction bases not matched to a gene: 7. The germline V gene encodes CDR1 SGDLS and CDR2 YYNGEE. The CDR3 has 15 amino acids. This CDR3 reads CASSPRDRGSYEQYF. In nucleotides, the CDR3 is TGTGCCAGCAGCCCCCGGGACAGAGGCTCCTACGAGCAGTACTTC.

About this clonotype: Compared with germline, one end of the junction differs, possibly owing to a read error. This chain connects TRBV6-2 or TRBV6-3 to TRBJ2-7; D is perhaps TRBD2 (6 bases). The CDR3 runs to 13 residues. CDR1 is MNHEY and CDR2 is SVGEGT in the germline V gene. CDR3 region: CAGSYSGDYEQYF. Here the CDR3 DNA reads TGTGCCGGCAGTTACTCGGGAGATTACGAGCAGTACTTC.

The table lists this clonotype with a few counts. This chain joins TRBV5-1 and TRBJ1-6; the match to TRBD1 covers 7 bases. CDR3 size: 18 residues. The ends lost 4 bases at V and 0 bases at J; junction bases unmatched: 10. Germline CDR1 reads SGHRS; CDR2 reads YFSETQ. The CDR3 is CASSLKGQDSSYNSPLHF. The CDR3 DNA reads TGCGCCAGCAGCCTCAAAGGACAGGATTCCTCCTATAATTCACCCCTCCACTTT.

The chain combines TRBV29-1 with TRBJ2-7; 10 nucleotides agree with TRBD2. CDR3 length: 14 amino acids. CDR1 is SQVTM, CDR2 ANQGSEA, per germline. Unmatched junction bases numbered 9, after V lost 4 bases and J lost 6 bases. This chain's CDR3 is CSVASLAGVGEQYF. The CDR3 bases are TGCAGCGTTGCATCCCTAGCGGGAGTAGGCGAGCAGTACTTC.

This clonotype was seen only a few times. This chain uses TRBV12-3 or TRBV12-4 with TRBJ2-3; TRBD2 aligns across 9 bases. With V trimmed by 5 bases and J by 7 bases, 13 bases remained unmatched. This CDR3 is built from 16 residues. The CDR3 nucleotides are TGTGCCAGCAGTCGATCTAGCGGGAAAGGGCCCCATACGCAGTATTTT. It yields the protein CASSRSSGKGPHTQYF.

This clonotype was seen a single time. The gene calls are TRBV13 and TRBJ2-4; 8 positions agree with TRBD2. The DNA end is more similar to TRBJ2-7, so the J call may be wrong. This CDR3 contains 14 residues. Germline lookup yields CDR1 PRHDT and CDR2 FYEKMQ (reference sequence). The CDR3 DNA follows: TGTGCCAGCAGCCTAACCGGGAGGGCCGGCGAGCAGTACTTC. Protein sequence: CASSLTGRAGEQYF.

The chain carries TRBV11-2 and TRBJ2-7; weak D call: TRBD1 (6 bases). The CDR3 sequence is 14 residues long. Germline V gene lookup returns CDR1 SGHAT and CDR2 FQNNGV. The V gene lost 1 base and the J gene lost 2 bases, with 9 bases spanning the gap. This CDR3 is CASSLGDKPYEQYF. The CDR3 bases are TGTGCCAGCAGCTTAGGGGACAAGCCCTACGAGCAGTACTTC.

This rearrangement joins TRBV13 to TRBJ2-5, with 9 bases aligning to TRBD1. V lost 1 base, J lost 6 bases, and 6 bases stayed unmatched. The germline V gene has CDR1 PRHDT and CDR2 FYEKMQ (reference sequence). CDR3 length equals 15 residues. The CDR3 sequence is CASSLDRGLKKTQYF. CDR3 bases: TGTGCCAGCAGCTTAGACAGGGGGCTCAAGAAGACCCAGTACTTC.

In this sample, this clonotype turned up once. V is TRBV5-4 and J is TRBJ2-5; 11 bases agree with TRBD2. The DNA end is a closer match to TRBJ2-7, so the J assignment may be wrong. Germline CDR1 reads SGHNT; CDR2 reads YYREEE (reference sequence). The CDR3 length is 15 residues. The CDR3 here is CASSFAGLAGYEQYF. The CDR3 region has the DNA TGTGCCAGCAGCTTCGCCGGACTAGCGGGTTACGAGCAGTACTTC.

The gene calls are TRBV6-4 and TRBJ2-7; D gene unclear. The length of the CDR3 is 14 residues. Germline values: CDR1 MRHNA, CDR2 SNTAGT. Trimming removed 2 bases from V and 2 bases from J, with 10 bases in between. CDR3 bases: TGTGCCAGCAGTGACCCAATGAGTACCTACGAGCAGTACTTC. It codes for CASSDPMSTYEQYF.

The gene calls are TRBV4-2 and TRBJ2-7; 14 bases agree with TRBD2. Germline CDR1 and CDR2: LGHNA and YNFKEQ. The V gene end was trimmed by 1 base and the J gene end by 3 bases; junction bases not matched to a gene: 5. The CDR3 has 17 residues. CDR3 loop: CASSQASGTSGSYEQYF. The DNA for the CDR3 is TGTGCCAGCAGCCAAGCTTCCGGGACTAGCGGGAGCTACGAGCAGTACTTC.

The gene calls are TRBV20-1 and TRBJ2-7, with 7 bases identical to TRBD1. CDR3 length: 13 amino acids. Trimming removed 5 bases from V and 3 bases from J; junction bases left unmatched: 7. Germline loops: CDR1 DFQATT, CDR2 SNEGSKA (reference sequence). CDR3 DNA sequence: TGCAGTGCTCCCACAGGGGCGAACTACGAGCAGTACTTC. It codes for CSAPTGANYEQYF.

The chain recombines TRBV12-3 or TRBV12-4 with TRBJ2-6; either TRBD1 or TRBD2 may fit D (5 bases each). V lost 5 bases and J lost 0, with 17 bases in between. This CDR3 spans 18 amino acids. This CDR3 is CASSPLGRWSSGANVLTF. Here the CDR3 DNA reads TGTGCCAGCAGTCCCCTGGGACGGTGGAGCTCTGGGGCCAACGTCCTGACTTTC.

The genes are TRBV20-1 and TRBJ2-1, with 12 bases fitting TRBD1. V lost 0 bases to trimming and J lost 9 bases; unmatched junction nucleotides: 9. This CDR3 is built from 16 residues. The germline V gene encodes CDR1 DFQATT and CDR2 SNEGSKA (reference sequence). The CDR3: CSARDQGQGARGEQFF. For the CDR3, the DNA is TGCAGTGCTAGAGATCAGGGACAGGGGGCAAGGGGTGAGCAGTTCTTC.

The chain is built from TRBV5-1 and TRBJ2-3; D uncertain. Germline CDR1 reads SGHRS; CDR2 reads YFSETQ. This CDR3 has 12 residues. V shed 0 bases and J shed 8 bases, with 7 bases lying between them. CDR3 coding DNA: TGCGCCAGCAGCTTGGGGGCCCCTACGCAGTATTTT. Protein product: CASSLGAPTQYF.

This clonotype was recorded a few times. The V call is TRBV7-3, the J call TRBJ2-7; tentatively, D is TRBD1 (6 bases). Per germline, CDR1 SGHTA and CDR2 FQGTGA. The CDR3 extends over 14 amino acids. V shed 5 bases and J shed 7 bases, with 18 bases lying between them. The CDR3 DNA sequence: TGTGCCAGCAGCCTCCCGACAGGACTGGGGGAGCAGTACTTC. It codes for CASSLPTGLGEQYF.

This clonotype has a count of ten or more. The V gene is TRBV7-9, the J gene TRBJ2-1, with D unresolved. This CDR3 comprises 10 residues. Per germline, CDR1 SEHNR and CDR2 FQNEAQ (reference sequence). Deletions cut 6 bases from V and 9 bases from J, with 6 bases between. CDR3 DNA: TGTGCCAGCAGTTTTGGTGAGCAGTTCTTC. It codes for CASSFGEQFF. The full variable domain, in which reference TRBV7-9 and TRBJ2-1 provide the parts outside the CDR3, is DTGVSQNPRHKITKRGQNVTFRCDPISEHNRLYWYRQTLGQGPEFLTYFQNEAQLEKSRLLSDRFSAERPKGSFSTLEIQRTEQGDSAMYLCASSFGEQFFGPGTRLTVL.

This chain connects TRBV27 to TRBJ1-6, with a weak D call TRBD1 (5 bases). Trimming pared 3 bases from V and 5 bases from J, leaving 8 bases between. This CDR3 spans 14 amino acids. The germline V gene encodes CDR1 MNHEY and CDR2 SMNVEV (reference sequence). DNA for the CDR3: TGTGCCAGCAGTTTTGGGGGAAATAATTCACCCCTCCACTTT. This translates into CASSFGGNNSPLHF.